A single sample is the source of the 15 T cell receptor beta chains below, sequenced in a study of blood T cell repertoires in COVID-19. Only in-frame clones appear in the TCRdb table, and some are missing; sequencing was by immunoSEQ multiplex PCR. The repertoire holds some 180,000 clones, with around 80% as singletons. The sample comprised peripheral blood. These receptors originate from a man aged 60-69 years with acute or convalescent COVID-19.

The rearrangement joins TRBV7-6 to TRBJ1-5; D not resolved. The V gene's germline CDR1 is SGHVS and CDR2 FNYEAQ. The CDR3 has 14 amino acids. V lost 2 bases, J lost 5 bases, and 10 bases lay in between. CDR3 region: CASSLNSADQPQHF. The CDR3 DNA sequence: TGTGCCAGCAGCTTAAACAGTGCAGATCAGCCCCAGCATTTT.

The genes are TRBV5-4 and TRBJ1-1, with unresolved D. The germline CDR1 and CDR2 sequences are SGHNT and YYREEE (reference sequence). V was clipped by 0 bases and J by 5 bases, with 11 bases between them. The CDR3 has 14 residues. CDR3 DNA: TGTGCCAGCAGCTTGGATCCGGGCGGGACTGAAGCTTTCTTT. Protein product: CASSLDPGGTEAFF.

The rearrangement uses TRBV7-2 and TRBJ2-2; maybe TRBD2 (6 bases). The CDR3 spans 12 residues. Deletions cut 4 bases from V and 7 bases from J, with 7 bases between. Germline V gene lookup returns CDR1 SGHTA and CDR2 FQGNSA. This CDR3 reads CASSWGLGELFF. CDR3 bases: TGTGCCAGCAGCTGGGGACTCGGGGAGCTGTTTTTT. The complete variable domain, with remaining parts taken from reference TRBV7-2 and TRBJ2-2, reads GAGVSQSPSNKVTEKGKDVELRCDPISGHTALYWYRQSLGQGLEFLIYFQGNSAPDKSGLPSDRFSAERTGGSVSTLTIQRTQQEDSAVYLCASSWGLGELFFGEGSRLTVL.

The chain has TRBV24-1 and TRBJ2-3; TRBD2 is a possible D gene (5 bases). V gave up 1 base and J gave up 8 bases, with 9 bases separating them. The CDR3 length is 13 residues. From germline, CDR1 is KGHDR and CDR2 SFDVKD. This CDR3 reads CATSDFWTPTQYF. CDR3 in DNA: TGTGCCACCAGTGATTTCTGGACTCCTACGCAGTATTTT.

The CDR3 region has the DNA TGCGCCAGCAGCTTGGGAGGGATCGAGCAGTACTTC. This codes for CASSLGGIEQYF. V and J are TRBV5-1 and TRBJ2-7; weak D call: TRBD2 (5 bases). Germline V CDR1 and CDR2: SGHRS, YFSETQ. Trimming took off 0 bases at V and 6 bases at J, with 7 bases between the two ends. The length of the CDR3 is 12 residues.

The genes are TRBV3-1 (or the pseudogene TRBV3-2) and TRBJ1-4; D gene ambiguous. Trimming cost V 4 bases and J 9 bases, with 12 bases left between them. The germline CDR1 and CDR2 sequences are LGHDT and YNNKEL (reference sequence). The length of the CDR3 is 13 residues. In DNA form, the CDR3 reads TGTGCCAGCAGCCGAGCCGACTGGCAAAAACTGTTTTTT. Protein: CASSRADWQKLFF.

The gene calls are TRBV3-1 (or the pseudogene TRBV3-2) and TRBJ2-6; D remains ambiguous. V dropped 0 bases and J dropped 0 bases, with 15 bases sitting between them. The V gene's germline CDR1 is LGHDT and CDR2 YNNKEL (reference sequence). This CDR3 contains 19 residues. CDR3 residues: CASSQDVAPLISGANVLTF. CDR3 bases: TGTGCCAGCAGCCAAGATGTGGCACCACTAATCTCTGGGGCCAACGTCCTGACTTTC.

The table lists this clone with a count of one. The genes are TRBV4-1 and TRBJ2-7, with TRBD2 matching over 7 bases. The germline CDR1 and CDR2 sequences are MGHRA and YSYEKL. The CDR3 is 16 amino acids. Losses at the gene ends were 0 bases for V and 7 bases for J; bases not matched to a gene: 12. CDR3 DNA: TGCGCCAGCAGCCAAGAACCTCCCGGCGGAGCGGGGGAGCAGTACTTC. Residues: CASSQEPPGGAGEQYF.

The V gene is TRBV4-1, the J gene TRBJ1-5; maybe TRBD1 (5 bases). Trimming shortened V by 1 base and J by 6 bases, and 19 bases separated the two germline ends. Germline lookup yields CDR1 MGHRA and CDR2 YSYEKL. CDR3 length: 17 amino acids. CDR3 region: CASSQGSENRRGQPQHF. The DNA of the CDR3 is TGCGCCAGCAGCCAAGGAAGCGAGAACAGGCGCGGTCAGCCCCAGCATTTT.

The chain carries TRBV6-6 and TRBJ2-3; D unresolved. Trimming cost V 7 bases and J 5 bases, with 13 bases left between them. Germline lookup yields CDR1 MNHNY and CDR2 SVGAGI (reference sequence). The CDR3 spans 13 residues. CDR3 amino acids: CASTKSRRDTQYF. CDR3 bases: TGTGCCAGCACCAAATCACGGAGAGATACGCAGTATTTT.

This clone was detected only a few times. The J gene is TRBJ1-4, the V gene TRBV9; TRBD1 agrees at 9 bases. The V segment lost 5 bases and the J segment 8 bases; nucleotides outside the gene matches: 7. The CDR3 has 14 residues. CDR1 and CDR2 (germline): SGDLS, YYNGEE. CDR3 region: CASSAGTGLEKLFF. As DNA, the CDR3 is TGTGCCAGCAGTGCCGGGACAGGGTTGGAAAAACTGTTTTTT. The variable domain in full, completed from reference TRBV9 and TRBJ1-4, reads DSGVTQTPKHLITATGQRVTLRCSPRSGDLSVYWYQQSLDQGLQFLIQYYNGEERAKGNILERFSAQQFPDLHSELNLSSLELGDSALYFCASSAGTGLEKLFFGSGTQLSVL.

This chain joins TRBV7-9 and TRBJ1-1; TRBD1 matches 8 bases. The CDR3 loop spans 14 amino acids. Germline-derived CDR1 and CDR2 are SEHNR and FQNEAQ (reference sequence). V lost 9 bases, J lost 1 base, and 7 bases stayed unmatched. The CDR3 DNA follows: TGTGCCAGTGTGAAAGGACAGGGGAACACTGAAGCTTTCTTT. Translated, it gives CASVKGQGNTEAFF. Filled out from reference TRBV7-9 and TRBJ1-1, the complete variable domain reads DTGVSQNPRHKITKRGQNVTFRCDPISEHNRLYWYRQTLGQGPEFLTYFQNEAQLEKSRLLSDRFSAERPKGSFSTLEIQRTEQGDSAMYLCASVKGQGNTEAFFGQGTRLTVV.

The V and J genes are TRBV7-2 and TRBJ1-5; no reliable D call. CDR1 SGHTA and CDR2 FQGNSA come from the germline V gene. This CDR3 region has 16 residues. The V end lost 1 base, the J end lost 1 base, and 11 bases lay between the germline ends. The CDR3 DNA follows: TGTGCCAGCAGCTTAGTATCAGCGGTCAGCAATCAGCCCCAGCATTTT. Translating it yields CASSLVSAVSNQPQHF. Variable domain in full (rest from reference TRBV7-2 and TRBJ1-5): GAGVSQSPSNKVTEKGKDVELRCDPISGHTALYWYRQSLGQGLEFLIYFQGNSAPDKSGLPSDRFSAERTGGSVSTLTIQRTQQEDSAVYLCASSLVSAVSNQPQHFGDGTRLSIL.

This chain links TRBV19 with TRBJ1-2, with D perhaps matching TRBD1 (5 bases). V was shortened by 6 bases and J by 8 bases, with 13 bases between the two germline ends. The CDR3 covers 12 residues. The germline V gene encodes CDR1 LNHDA and CDR2 SQIVND (reference sequence). The CDR3 loop reads CASSPRARGYTF. DNA of the CDR3: TGTGCCAGTAGCCCCAGGGCCCGGGGCTACACCTTC. Variable domain in full (rest from reference TRBV19 and TRBJ1-2): DGGITQSPKYLFRKEGQNVTLSCEQNLNHDAMYWYRQDPGQGLRLIYYSQIVNDFQKGDIAEGYSVSREKKESFPLTVTSAQKNPTAFYLCASSPRARGYTFGSGTRLTVV.

The chain links TRBV6-1 to TRBJ2-7; 7 positions agree with TRBD1. Trimming cost V 2 bases and J 3 bases; bases outside gene matches: 4. The CDR3 spans 14 residues. Germline V gene sequence: CDR1 MNHNS, CDR2 SASEGT. The CDR3 region has the DNA TGTGCCAGCAGTGAAAAGGGACAGCGCTACGAGCAGTACTTC. This codes for CASSEKGQRYEQYF.